The 25 T cell receptor beta chains given below trace back to one sample, sequenced in a study of T cell responses to AZD1222 COVID-19 vaccine. Profiling relied on immunoSEQ multiplex PCR, and the TCRdb table lists in-frame clones only, not all of them. The sample contains more than 80,000 clones, roughly 85% of which appear only once. The source material was peripheral blood, sampled 28 days after the second AZD1222 dose. These receptors all come from an adult who received the AZD1222 COVID-19 vaccine.

The genes are TRBV9 and TRBJ2-2; 12 bases match TRBD2. Germline V gene lookup returns CDR1 SGDLS and CDR2 YYNGEE. This CDR3 is built from 17 residues. Losses at the gene ends were 1 base for V and 3 bases for J; bases not matched to a gene: 4. CDR3: CASSVQTSGRHTGELFF. CDR3 nucleotide sequence: TGTGCCAGCAGCGTACAGACTAGCGGGAGACACACCGGGGAGCTGTTTTTT.

The chain recombines TRBV7-9 with TRBJ1-6; no definite D call. CDR3 length: 18 residues. V was pared by 4 bases and J by 0 bases, with 16 bases between. CDR1 and CDR2 (germline): SEHNR, FQNEAQ (reference sequence). The CDR3 DNA reads TGTGCCAGCAGCTACTATACACAGCAATACTCCTATAATTCACCCCTCCACTTT. The encoded protein is CASSYYTQQYSYNSPLHF.

V gene TRBV18 combines with J gene TRBJ1-2; D gene uncertain. The germline V gene has CDR1 KGHSH and CDR2 LQKENI. The CDR3 has 16 amino acids. V was pared by 0 bases and J by 2 bases, with 13 bases between. The CDR3 reads CASSPPPGWQNYGYTF. CDR3 sequence (DNA): TGTGCCAGCTCACCACCCCCTGGTTGGCAGAACTATGGCTACACCTTC.

This clone was picked up one time. V gene TRBV24-1 combines with J gene TRBJ1-2, with D perhaps matching TRBD1 (6 bases). V was trimmed by 3 bases and J by 7 bases, leaving 20 bases between them. The CDR3 extends over 16 amino acids. Germline V CDR1 and CDR2: KGHDR, SFDVKD. The CDR3 DNA reads TGTGCCACCAGTGATCCGACAGGTCCGTCGGGAGGTGGCTACACCTTC. It specifies CATSDPTGPSGGGYTF.

CDR3 in amino acids: CASSTGTTKETQYF. CDR3 nucleotide sequence: TGTGCCAGCAGCACCGGGACAACCAAAGAGACCCAGTACTTC. The chain combines TRBV5-4 with TRBJ2-5; TRBD1 is a possible D gene (6 bases). V was trimmed by 4 bases and J by 3 bases, leaving 13 bases between them. CDR3 size: 14 residues. From germline, CDR1 is SGHNT and CDR2 YYREEE (reference sequence).

The chain has TRBV7-8 and TRBJ2-2, with unresolved D. The CDR3 sequence is 15 residues long. Germline CDR1 reads SGHVS; CDR2 reads FQNEAQ. V was cut by 2 bases and J by 2 bases, with 9 bases left in between. CDR3 protein: CASSLLAANTGELFF. The CDR3 nucleotides are TGTGCCAGCAGCTTATTGGCAGCCAACACCGGGGAGCTGTTTTTT.

The genes are TRBV9 and TRBJ2-5; D is unclear. CDR1 is SGDLS, CDR2 YYNGEE, per germline. The ends were cut back, 3 bases at V and 4 bases at J, with 7 bases in the middle. The CDR3 covers 12 residues. CDR3 DNA: TGTGCCAGCAGCGACAGACGAGAGACCCAGTACTTC. It encodes CASSDRRETQYF.

This rearrangement joins TRBV27 to TRBJ1-3, with D possibly matching TRBD1 (5 bases). V shed 2 bases and J shed 2 bases, with 7 bases lying between them. Germline V gene lookup returns CDR1 MNHEY and CDR2 SMNVEV (reference sequence). The CDR3 is 14 amino acids. DNA of the CDR3: TGTGCCAGCAGTTTAGGGGGACCTGGAAACACCATATATTTT. Amino acid sequence: CASSLGGPGNTIYF.

V usage is TRBV29-1 and J usage is TRBJ1-4; 7 bases are shared with TRBD1. CDR3 length equals 14 residues. Germline V CDR1 and CDR2: SQVTM, ANQGSEA. J gave up 2 bases and V 7 bases, and 7 bases lay outside the gene matches. Here the CDR3 reads CSGKTGITNEKLFF. The CDR3 bases are TGCAGCGGGAAGACAGGGATTACTAATGAAAAACTGTTTTTT.

This clone has a count of ten or more. V usage is TRBV5-1 and J usage is TRBJ2-2; 7 bases align to TRBD1. CDR3 size: 15 residues. The germline V gene has CDR1 SGHRS and CDR2 YFSETQ. Germline trimming cut 3 bases from V and 4 bases from J; bases unmatched to any gene: 6. DNA of the CDR3: TGCGCCAGCAGCTGGAGACAGGGAGTCACCGGGGAGCTGTTTTTT. This translates into CASSWRQGVTGELFF.

The chain recombines TRBV6-1 with TRBJ1-2; TRBD1 agrees at 12 bases. Germline V lookup: CDR1 MNHNS, CDR2 SASEGT. The CDR3 has 17 amino acids. Unmatched junction bases numbered 9, after V lost 4 bases and J lost 3 bases. CDR3 sequence: CASSVVPGQGADYGYTF. The CDR3 DNA follows: TGTGCCAGCAGTGTCGTCCCGGGACAGGGGGCGGACTATGGCTACACCTTC.

The V and J genes are TRBV4-3 and TRBJ2-1, with 13 nucleotides matching TRBD2. This CDR3 spans 17 amino acids. The trim removed 1 base at V and 9 bases at J, leaving 9 bases unmatched. CDR1 and CDR2 from the germline V gene are LGHNA and YSLEER. Here the CDR3 reads CASSQGWGLAGFGEQFF. The CDR3 DNA sequence: TGCGCCAGCAGCCAAGGGTGGGGACTAGCGGGATTCGGTGAGCAGTTCTTC.

The chain recombines TRBV18 with TRBJ2-7; possibly TRBD1 or TRBD2 for D (5 bases each). CDR3 length: 14 residues. The germline V gene encodes CDR1 KGHSH and CDR2 LQKENI. Trimming took off 2 bases at V and 5 bases at J, with 13 bases between the two ends. This CDR3 is CASSPGTIGDEQYF. CDR3 DNA: TGTGCCAGCTCACCAGGGACGATTGGGGACGAGCAGTACTTC.

The V call is TRBV2, the J call TRBJ2-7; D gene ambiguous. Germline V gives CDR1 SNHLY, CDR2 FYNNEI. V was trimmed by 8 bases and J by 6 bases, leaving 23 bases between them. The CDR3 spans 15 residues. CDR3 loop: CASVSLESTVVEQYF. The CDR3, as DNA: TGTGCCAGCGTCAGTCTGGAGTCTACAGTAGTCGAGCAGTACTTC.

This chain's CDR3 is CASSRNRVSGQPQHF. CDR3 DNA sequence: TGTGCCAGCAGCCGAAACAGGGTGAGCGGCCAGCCCCAGCATTTT. V usage is TRBV3-1 (or the pseudogene TRBV3-2) and J usage is TRBJ1-5, with a tentative D call TRBD1 (6 bases). The length of the CDR3 is 15 residues. The V end lost 4 bases, the J end lost 7 bases, and 17 bases lay between the germline ends. The germline gives CDR1 LGHDT, CDR2 YNNKEL (reference sequence).

This clone occurred once. The chain links TRBV5-1 to TRBJ1-2, with TRBD1 matching 7 bases. CDR3 size: 14 residues. CDR1 and CDR2 (germline): SGHRS, YFSETQ. V shed 4 bases and J 5 bases; nucleotides not matched to a gene: 8. CDR3 nucleotides: TGCGCCAGCAGCCACCGACAGGGTGGGTATGGCTACACCTTC. Translating gives CASSHRQGGYGYTF.

This sequence joins TRBV28 and TRBJ2-5, with a tentative D call TRBD1 (6 bases). Between the trimmed V and J ends, which lost 6 bases and 4 bases, there was a span of 12 bases. The germline gives CDR1 MDHEN, CDR2 SYDVKM. The CDR3 sequence is 13 residues long. The CDR3, as DNA: TGTGCCAGCAGCGGACAGCTCGGAGAGACCCAGTACTTC. Protein: CASSGQLGETQYF. Combining the CDR3 with reference TRBV28 and TRBJ2-5 gives the whole variable domain DVKVTQSSRYLVKRTGEKVFLECVQDMDHENMFWYRQDPGLGLRLIYFSYDVKMKEKGDIPEGYSVSREKKERFSLILESASTNQTSMYLCASSGQLGETQYFGPGTRLLVL.

This clone occurred a few times. The rearrangement uses TRBV9 and TRBJ1-4; D might be TRBD1 (6 bases). V was clipped by 4 bases and J by 8 bases, with 33 bases between them. CDR1 and CDR2 from the germline V gene are SGDLS and YYNGEE. This CDR3 has 20 amino acids. This chain's CDR3 is CASSRTNSLEEGGSREKLFF. CDR3 coding DNA: TGTGCCAGCAGCCGCACGAACTCCCTAGAGGAAGGGGGAAGTAGGGAAAAACTGTTTTTT.

This clone was found a few times. The V call is TRBV3-1 (or the pseudogene TRBV3-2), the J call TRBJ1-2, with TRBD1 identical over 8 bases. The CDR3 is 15 amino acids. The V and J ends lost 3 bases and 4 bases, in that order; junction bases with no gene match: 7. In germline, CDR1 is LGHDT, CDR2 YNNKEL (reference sequence). The CDR3 is CASSHQGARFYGYTF. CDR3 in DNA: TGTGCCAGCAGCCACCAGGGGGCTAGGTTCTATGGCTACACCTTC.

Only a few counts were recorded for this clone. This chain joins TRBV27 and TRBJ1-1; 7 bases align to TRBD1. The CDR3 is 13 residues long. The J segment lost 1 base and the V segment lost 8 bases, leaving 4 bases of the junction unmatched. Germline V CDR1 and CDR2: MNHEY, SMNVEV (reference sequence). CDR3 loop: CASGGQWNTEAFF. CDR3 DNA: TGTGCCAGCGGGGGACAGTGGAACACTGAAGCTTTCTTT.

This chain uses TRBV6-5 with TRBJ2-7; 9 bases are a match to TRBD2. Germline trimming cut 7 bases from V and 4 bases from J; bases unmatched to any gene: 11. CDR1 and CDR2 from the germline V gene are MNHEY and SVGAGI. The CDR3 is 15 residues long. CDR3 residues: CASTTWLAGRYEQYF. The CDR3 DNA reads as TGTGCCAGCACCACGTGGCTAGCGGGAAGGTACGAGCAGTACTTC.

V and J are TRBV30 and TRBJ1-5; TRBD1 agrees at 11 bases. J was trimmed by 6 bases and V by 1 base; bases with no gene match: 8. The germline V gene encodes CDR1 GTSNPN and CDR2 SVGIG (reference sequence). This CDR3 contains 16 residues. This CDR3 is CAWSGMRTGGVQPQHF. In DNA, the CDR3 is TGTGCCTGGAGTGGTATGAGGACAGGGGGCGTTCAGCCCCAGCATTTT.

V and J are TRBV28 and TRBJ1-1, with a possible D match to TRBD1 (5 bases). Trimming cost V 4 bases and J 4 bases, with 22 bases left between them. Germline V CDR1 and CDR2: MDHEN, SYDVKM. The CDR3 contains 17 residues. The CDR3 here is CASSSDWVGGQGTEAFF. In DNA, the CDR3 is TGTGCCAGCAGTTCCGATTGGGTGGGGGGTCAGGGCACTGAAGCTTTCTTT.

The chain uses TRBV28 and TRBJ2-3; tentative D call: TRBD2 (5 bases). The CDR3 contains 13 residues. Per the germline V gene, CDR1 is MDHEN and CDR2 is SYDVKM. V lost 8 bases, J lost 1 base, and 10 bases lay in between. The CDR3 nucleotides read TGTGCCAGCGGAGGTGACGGCACAGATACGCAGTATTTT. Its protein product is CASGGDGTDTQYF.

This clone counts as medium-sized. Other nucleotide sequences from this sample produce the same CDR3. This chain joins TRBV7-9 and TRBJ2-1; tentative D call: TRBD2 (7 bases). The CDR3 covers 16 residues. Trimming shortened V by 4 bases and J by 0 bases, and 13 bases separated the two germline ends. Per germline, CDR1 SEHNR and CDR2 FQNEAQ (reference sequence). In DNA form, the CDR3 reads TGTGCCAGCAGCTCGGGTCGGGGGGCCTCCTACAATGAGCAGTTCTTC. The encoded protein is CASSSGRGASYNEQFF.